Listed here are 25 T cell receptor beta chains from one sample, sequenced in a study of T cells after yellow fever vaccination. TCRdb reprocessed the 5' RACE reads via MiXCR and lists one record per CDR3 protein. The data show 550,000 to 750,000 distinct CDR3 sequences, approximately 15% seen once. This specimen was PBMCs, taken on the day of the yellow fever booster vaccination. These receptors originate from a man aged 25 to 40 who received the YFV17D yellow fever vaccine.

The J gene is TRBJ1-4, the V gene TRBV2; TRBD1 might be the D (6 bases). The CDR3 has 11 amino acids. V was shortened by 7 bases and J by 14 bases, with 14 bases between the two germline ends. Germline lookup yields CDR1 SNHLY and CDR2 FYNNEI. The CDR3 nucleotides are TGTGCCAGCATTGGGGGCGAAGGGCTGTTTTTT. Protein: CASIGGEGLFF.

DNA of the CDR3: TGTGCCAGCAGTTCCTCTTCGGGACGGCCCATGGGCGGGCAGTACTTC. Translated: CASSSSSGRPMGGQYF. The rearrangement joins TRBV6-2 or TRBV6-3 to TRBJ2-7; D tentatively fits TRBD1 or TRBD2 (5 bases each). CDR1 MNHEY and CDR2 SVGEGT come from the germline V gene. CDR3 size: 16 residues. Trimming took 4 bases from V and 9 from J, leaving 25 bases between them.

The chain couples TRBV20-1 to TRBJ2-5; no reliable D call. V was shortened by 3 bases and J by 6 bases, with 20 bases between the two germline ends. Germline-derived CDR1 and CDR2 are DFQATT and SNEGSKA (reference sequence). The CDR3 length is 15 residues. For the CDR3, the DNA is TGCAGTGCTAGGGTCCTCTCTGGGGATGGGAAGACCCAGTACTTC. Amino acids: CSARVLSGDGKTQYF.

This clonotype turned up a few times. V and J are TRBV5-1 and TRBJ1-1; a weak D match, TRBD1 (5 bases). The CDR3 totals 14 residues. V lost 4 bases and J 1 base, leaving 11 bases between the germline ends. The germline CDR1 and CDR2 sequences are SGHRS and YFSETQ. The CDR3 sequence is CASSPGTTNTEAFF. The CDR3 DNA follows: TGCGCCAGCAGCCCGGGGACCACGAACACTGAAGCTTTCTTT.

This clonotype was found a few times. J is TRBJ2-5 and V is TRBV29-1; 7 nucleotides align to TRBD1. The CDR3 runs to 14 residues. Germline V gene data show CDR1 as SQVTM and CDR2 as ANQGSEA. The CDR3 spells CSVRFGTVQETQYF. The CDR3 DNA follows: TGCAGTGTGAGGTTTGGGACAGTGCAAGAGACCCAGTACTTC.

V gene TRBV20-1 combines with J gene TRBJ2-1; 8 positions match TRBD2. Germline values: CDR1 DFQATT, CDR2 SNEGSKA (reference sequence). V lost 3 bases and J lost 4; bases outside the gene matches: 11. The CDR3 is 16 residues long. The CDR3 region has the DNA TGCAGTGCTAGGGGACGGGGGGGGAGGGGATACAATGAGCAGTTCTTC. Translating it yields CSARGRGGRGYNEQFF.

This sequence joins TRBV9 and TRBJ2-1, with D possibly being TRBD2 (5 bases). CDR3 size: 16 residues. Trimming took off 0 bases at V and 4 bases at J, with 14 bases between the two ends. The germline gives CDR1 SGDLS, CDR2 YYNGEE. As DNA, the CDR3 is TGTGCCAGCAGCGTAGCTGGGAGTACCCCGTACAATGAGCAGTTCTTC. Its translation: CASSVAGSTPYNEQFF. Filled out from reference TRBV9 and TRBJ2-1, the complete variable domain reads DSGVTQTPKHLITATGQRVTLRCSPRSGDLSVYWYQQSLDQGLQFLIQYYNGEERAKGNILERFSAQQFPDLHSELNLSSLELGDSALYFCASSVAGSTPYNEQFFGPGTRLTVL.

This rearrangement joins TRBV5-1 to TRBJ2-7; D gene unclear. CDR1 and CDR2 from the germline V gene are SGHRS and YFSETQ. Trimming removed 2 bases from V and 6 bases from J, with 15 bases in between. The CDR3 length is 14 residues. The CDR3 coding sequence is TGCGCCAGCAGCTTTGGGCCGGCTCTGGGCGAGCAGTACTTC. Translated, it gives CASSFGPALGEQYF.

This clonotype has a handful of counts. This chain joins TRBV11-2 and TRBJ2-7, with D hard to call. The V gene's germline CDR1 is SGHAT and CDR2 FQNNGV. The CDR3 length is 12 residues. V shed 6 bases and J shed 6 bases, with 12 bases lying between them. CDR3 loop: CASSLGNTEQYF. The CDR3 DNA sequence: TGTGCCAGCAGTCTCGGCAACACCGAGCAGTACTTC.

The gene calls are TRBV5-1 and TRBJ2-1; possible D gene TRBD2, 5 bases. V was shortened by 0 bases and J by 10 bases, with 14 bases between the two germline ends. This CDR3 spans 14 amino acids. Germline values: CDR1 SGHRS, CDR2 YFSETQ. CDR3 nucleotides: TGCGCCAGCAGCTTGGAGCTTAGCGCCGGGGAGCAGTTCTTC. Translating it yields CASSLELSAGEQFF.

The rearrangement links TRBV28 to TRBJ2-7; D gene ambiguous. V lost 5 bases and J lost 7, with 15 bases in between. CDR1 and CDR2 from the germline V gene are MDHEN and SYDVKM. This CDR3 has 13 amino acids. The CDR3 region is CASSPFAVGEQYF. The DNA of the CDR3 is TGTGCCAGCAGTCCGTTCGCTGTGGGGGAGCAGTACTTC.

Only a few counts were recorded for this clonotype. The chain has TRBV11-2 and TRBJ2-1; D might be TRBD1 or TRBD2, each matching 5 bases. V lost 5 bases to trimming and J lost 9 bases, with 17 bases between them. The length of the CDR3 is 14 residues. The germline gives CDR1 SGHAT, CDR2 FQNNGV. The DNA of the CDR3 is TGTGCCAGCAGCCCGAGTGGGACCCCATTTGAGCAGTTCTTC. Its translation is CASSPSGTPFEQFF.

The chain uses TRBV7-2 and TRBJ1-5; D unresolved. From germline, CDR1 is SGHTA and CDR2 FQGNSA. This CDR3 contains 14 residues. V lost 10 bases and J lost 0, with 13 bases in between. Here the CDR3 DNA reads TGTGCCACCAGTCGTCAAAATAGCAATCAGCCCCAGCATTTT. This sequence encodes CATSRQNSNQPQHF. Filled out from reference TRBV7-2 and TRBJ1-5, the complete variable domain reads GAGVSQSPSNKVTEKGKDVELRCDPISGHTALYWYRQSLGQGLEFLIYFQGNSAPDKSGLPSDRFSAERTGGSVSTLTIQRTQQEDSAVYLCATSRQNSNQPQHFGDGTRLSIL.

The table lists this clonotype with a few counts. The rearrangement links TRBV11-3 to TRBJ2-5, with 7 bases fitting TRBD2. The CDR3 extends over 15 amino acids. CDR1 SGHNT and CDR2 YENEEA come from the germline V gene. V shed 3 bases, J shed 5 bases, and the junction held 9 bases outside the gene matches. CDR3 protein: CASSFGSGGSETQYF. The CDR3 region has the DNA TGTGCCAGCAGCTTCGGCTCGGGGGGTAGCGAGACCCAGTACTTC.

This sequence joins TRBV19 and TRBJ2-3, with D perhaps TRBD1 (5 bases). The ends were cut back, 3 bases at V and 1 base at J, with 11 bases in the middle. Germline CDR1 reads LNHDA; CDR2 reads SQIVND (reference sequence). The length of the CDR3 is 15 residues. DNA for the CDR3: TGTGCCAGTAGTATCAGGGTTCCCCGCACAGATACGCAGTATTTT. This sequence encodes CASSIRVPRTDTQYF.

CDR3 nucleotide sequence: TGTGCCAGCAGTTCCCTGGGGACAGGGGGCGTTCGGCCCCAGCATTTT. It yields the protein CASSSLGTGGVRPQHF. This chain connects TRBV6-5 to TRBJ1-5; TRBD1 matches 12 bases. CDR3 length equals 16 residues. Trimming at V came to 4 bases and at J to 9 bases, leaving 10 bases not matched to a gene. The germline V gene has CDR1 MNHEY and CDR2 SVGAGI.

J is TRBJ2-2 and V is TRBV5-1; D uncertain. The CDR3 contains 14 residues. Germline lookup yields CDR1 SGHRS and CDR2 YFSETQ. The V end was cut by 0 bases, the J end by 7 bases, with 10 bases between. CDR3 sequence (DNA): TGCGCCAGCAGCTTGGTTGGGATCGGCGGGGAGCTGTTTTTT. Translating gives CASSLVGIGGELFF.

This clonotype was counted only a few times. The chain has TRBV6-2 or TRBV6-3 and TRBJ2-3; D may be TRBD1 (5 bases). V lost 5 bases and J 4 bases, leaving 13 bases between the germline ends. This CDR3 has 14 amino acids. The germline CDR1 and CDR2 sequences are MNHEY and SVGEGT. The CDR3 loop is CASSPTRVPDTQYF. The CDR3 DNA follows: TGTGCCAGCAGTCCGACCAGGGTACCAGATACGCAGTATTTT.

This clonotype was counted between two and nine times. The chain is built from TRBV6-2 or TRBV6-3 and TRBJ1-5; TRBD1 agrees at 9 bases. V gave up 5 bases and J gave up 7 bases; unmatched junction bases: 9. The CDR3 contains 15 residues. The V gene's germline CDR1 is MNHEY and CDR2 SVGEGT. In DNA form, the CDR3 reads TGTGCCAGCAGTCGGTCCGGACAGGGGATACAGCCCCAGCATTTT. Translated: CASSRSGQGIQPQHF.

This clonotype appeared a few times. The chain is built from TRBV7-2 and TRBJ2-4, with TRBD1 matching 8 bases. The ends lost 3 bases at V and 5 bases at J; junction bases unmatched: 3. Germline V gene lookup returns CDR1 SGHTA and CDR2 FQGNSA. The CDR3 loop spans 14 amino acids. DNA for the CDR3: TGTGCCAGCAGCTTCCCAGGGGGCGAAAACATTCAGTACTTC. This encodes CASSFPGGENIQYF.

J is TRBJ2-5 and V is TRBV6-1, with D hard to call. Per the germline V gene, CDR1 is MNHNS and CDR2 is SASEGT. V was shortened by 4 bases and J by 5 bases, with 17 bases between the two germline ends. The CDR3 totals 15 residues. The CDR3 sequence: CASSAIRPPGETQYF. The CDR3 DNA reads TGTGCCAGCAGTGCGATCCGGCCCCCCGGGGAGACCCAGTACTTC.

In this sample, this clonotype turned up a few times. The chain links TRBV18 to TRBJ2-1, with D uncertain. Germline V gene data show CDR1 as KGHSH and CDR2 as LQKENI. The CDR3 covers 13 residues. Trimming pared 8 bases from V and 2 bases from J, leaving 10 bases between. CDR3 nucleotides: TGTGCCAGCCTCCAAGGTACCTACAATGAGCAGTTCTTC. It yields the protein CASLQGTYNEQFF.

DNA of the CDR3: TGTGCCAGCAGCTTAGCCGCGGAGGGAAGGGGTAGTGAGCAGTTCTTC. As protein: CASSLAAEGRGSEQFF. V gene TRBV11-3 combines with J gene TRBJ2-1; TRBD2 might be the D (6 bases). The length of the CDR3 is 16 residues. The V gene lost 1 base and the J gene lost 9 bases, with 19 bases spanning the gap. Per the germline V gene, CDR1 is SGHNT and CDR2 is YENEEA. Drawing the rest from reference TRBV11-3 and TRBJ2-1, the complete variable domain is EAGVVQSPRYKIIEKKQPVAFWCNPISGHNTLYWYLQNLGQGPELLIRYENEEAVDDSQLPKDRFSAERLKGVDSTLKIQPAELGDSAVYLCASSLAAEGRGSEQFFGPGTRLTVL.

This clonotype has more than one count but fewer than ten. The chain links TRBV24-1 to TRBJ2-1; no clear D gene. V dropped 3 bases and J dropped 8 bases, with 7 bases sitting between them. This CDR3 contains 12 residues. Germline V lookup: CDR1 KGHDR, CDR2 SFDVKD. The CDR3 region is CATSDGHDEQFF. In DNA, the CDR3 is TGTGCCACCAGTGATGGGCATGATGAGCAGTTCTTC.

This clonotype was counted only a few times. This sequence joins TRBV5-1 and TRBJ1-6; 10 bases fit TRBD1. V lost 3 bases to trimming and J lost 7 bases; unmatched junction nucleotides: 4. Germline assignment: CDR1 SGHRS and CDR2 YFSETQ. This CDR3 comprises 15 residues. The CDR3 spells CASSSRGQGNSPLHF. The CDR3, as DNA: TGCGCCAGCAGCTCTCGGGGACAGGGGAATTCACCCCTCCACTTT.